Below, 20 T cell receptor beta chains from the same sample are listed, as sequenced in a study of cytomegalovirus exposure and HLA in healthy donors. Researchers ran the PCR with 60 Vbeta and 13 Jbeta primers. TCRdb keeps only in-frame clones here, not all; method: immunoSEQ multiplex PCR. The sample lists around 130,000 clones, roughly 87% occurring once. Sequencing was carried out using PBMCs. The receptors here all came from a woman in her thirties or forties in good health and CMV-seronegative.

For the CDR3, the DNA is TGTGCCAGCAGTTCCGGACTAGCGGGAGTCGTGTACGAGCAGTACTTC. Amino acid sequence: CASSSGLAGVVYEQYF. V usage is TRBV6-5 and J usage is TRBJ2-7, with 13 bases fitting TRBD2. CDR1 MNHEY and CDR2 SVGAGI come from the germline V gene. V shed 4 bases and J 4 bases; nucleotides not matched to a gene: 7. The CDR3 totals 16 residues.

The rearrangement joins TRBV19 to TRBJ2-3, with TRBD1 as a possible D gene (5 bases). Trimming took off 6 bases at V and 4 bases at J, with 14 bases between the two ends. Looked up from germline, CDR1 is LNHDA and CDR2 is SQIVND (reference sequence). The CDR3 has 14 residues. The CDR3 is CASSQGMAADTQYF. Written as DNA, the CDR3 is TGTGCCAGTAGCCAGGGTATGGCAGCAGATACGCAGTATTTT.

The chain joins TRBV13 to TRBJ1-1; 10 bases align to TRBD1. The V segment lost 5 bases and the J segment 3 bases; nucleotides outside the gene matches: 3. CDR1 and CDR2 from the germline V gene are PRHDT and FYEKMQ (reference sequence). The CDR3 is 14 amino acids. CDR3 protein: CASSHGQGDTEAFF. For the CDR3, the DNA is TGTGCCAGCAGCCACGGACAGGGGGACACTGAAGCTTTCTTT. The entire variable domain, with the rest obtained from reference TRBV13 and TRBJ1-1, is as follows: AAGVIQSPRHLIKEKRETATLKCYPIPRHDTVYWYQQGPGQDPQFLISFYEKMQSDKGSIPDRFSAQQFSDYHSELNMSSLELGDSALYFCASSHGQGDTEAFFGQGTRLTVV.

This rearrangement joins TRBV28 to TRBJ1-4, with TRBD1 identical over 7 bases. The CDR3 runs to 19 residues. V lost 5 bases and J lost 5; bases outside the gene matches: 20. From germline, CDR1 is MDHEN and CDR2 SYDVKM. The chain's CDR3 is CASSRQGLQLSFKNEKLFF. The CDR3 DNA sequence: TGTGCCAGCAGTAGACAGGGCCTACAACTGAGTTTTAAAAATGAAAAACTGTTTTTT.

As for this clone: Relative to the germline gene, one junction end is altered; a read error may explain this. The CDR3 is CASSFQGEIQYF. In DNA form, the CDR3 reads TGTGCCAGCAGCTTCCAAGGAGAGATCCAGTACTTC. The V call is TRBV7-9, the J call TRBJ2-5; D remains unclear. CDR1 is SEHNR, CDR2 FQNEAQ, per germline (reference sequence). The CDR3 is 12 amino acids.

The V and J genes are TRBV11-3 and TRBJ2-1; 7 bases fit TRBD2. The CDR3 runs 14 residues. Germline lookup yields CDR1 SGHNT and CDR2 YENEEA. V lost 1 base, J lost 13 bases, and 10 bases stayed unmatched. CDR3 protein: CASSLGGAGEVQFF. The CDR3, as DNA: TGTGCCAGCAGCTTAGGCGGTGCGGGAGAGGTTCAGTTCTTC. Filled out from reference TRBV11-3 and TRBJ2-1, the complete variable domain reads EAGVVQSPRYKIIEKKQPVAFWCNPISGHNTLYWYLQNLGQGPELLIRYENEEAVDDSQLPKDRFSAERLKGVDSTLKIQPAELGDSAVYLCASSLGGAGEVQFFGPGTRLTVL.

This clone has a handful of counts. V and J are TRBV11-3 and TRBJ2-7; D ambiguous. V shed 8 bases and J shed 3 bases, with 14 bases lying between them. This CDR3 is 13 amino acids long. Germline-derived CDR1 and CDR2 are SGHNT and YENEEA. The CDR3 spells CASSRSRSYEQYF. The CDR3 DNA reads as TGTGCCAGCTCCCGGAGTCGGAGCTACGAGCAGTACTTC.

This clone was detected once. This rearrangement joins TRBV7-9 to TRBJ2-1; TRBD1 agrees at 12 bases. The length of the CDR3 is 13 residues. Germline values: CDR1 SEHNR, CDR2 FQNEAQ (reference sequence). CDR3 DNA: TGTTCCATCGGGACAGGGGGCAAGTATGAGCAGTTCTTC. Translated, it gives CSIGTGGKYEQFF.

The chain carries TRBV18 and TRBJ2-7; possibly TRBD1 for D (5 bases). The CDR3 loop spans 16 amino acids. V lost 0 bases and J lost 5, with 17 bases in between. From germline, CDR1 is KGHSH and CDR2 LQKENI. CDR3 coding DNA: TGTGCCAGCTCACCACCCTCGCAGGGTCTGTTCAACGAGCAGTACTTC. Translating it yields CASSPPSQGLFNEQYF.

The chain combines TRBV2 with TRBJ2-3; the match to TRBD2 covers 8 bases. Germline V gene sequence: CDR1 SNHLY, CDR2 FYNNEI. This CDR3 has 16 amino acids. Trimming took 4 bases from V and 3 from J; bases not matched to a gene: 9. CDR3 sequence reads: CASSVLTGGGTDTQYF. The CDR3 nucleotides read TGTGCCAGCAGTGTTCTAACGGGAGGGGGTACAGATACGCAGTATTTT.

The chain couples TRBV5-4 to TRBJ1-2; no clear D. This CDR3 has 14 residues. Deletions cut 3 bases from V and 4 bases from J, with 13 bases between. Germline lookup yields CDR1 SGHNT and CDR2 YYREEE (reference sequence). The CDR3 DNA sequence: TGTGCCAGCAGCTCCCCACCCACCAGCTATGGCTACACCTTC. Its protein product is CASSSPPTSYGYTF. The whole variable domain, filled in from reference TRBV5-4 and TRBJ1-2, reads ETGVTQSPTHLIKTRGQQVTLRCSSQSGHNTVSWYQQALGQGPQFIFQYYREEENGRGNFPPRFSGLQFPNYSSELNVNALELDDSALYLCASSSPPTSYGYTFGSGTRLTVV.

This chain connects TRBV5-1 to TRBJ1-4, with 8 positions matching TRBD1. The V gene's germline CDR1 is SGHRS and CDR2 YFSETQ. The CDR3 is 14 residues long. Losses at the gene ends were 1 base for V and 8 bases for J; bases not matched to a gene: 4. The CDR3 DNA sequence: TGCGCCAGCAGCTTGACAGGGGGTCGGGAAAAACTGTTTTTT. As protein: CASSLTGGREKLFF.

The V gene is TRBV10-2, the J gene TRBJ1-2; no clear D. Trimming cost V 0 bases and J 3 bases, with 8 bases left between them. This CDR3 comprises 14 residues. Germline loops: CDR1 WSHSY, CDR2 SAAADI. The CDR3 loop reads CASSESGLDYGYTF. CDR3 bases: TGCGCCAGCAGTGAGTCGGGCCTGGACTATGGCTACACCTTC.

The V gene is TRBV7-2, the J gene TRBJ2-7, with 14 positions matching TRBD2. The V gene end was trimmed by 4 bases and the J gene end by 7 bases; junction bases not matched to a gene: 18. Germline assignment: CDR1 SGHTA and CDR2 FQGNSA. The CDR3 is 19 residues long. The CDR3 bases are TGTGCCAGCAGCTCCCCACCCGGGACTAGCGGGAGAAGACCGAGGGAGCAGTACTTC. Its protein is CASSSPPGTSGRRPREQYF.

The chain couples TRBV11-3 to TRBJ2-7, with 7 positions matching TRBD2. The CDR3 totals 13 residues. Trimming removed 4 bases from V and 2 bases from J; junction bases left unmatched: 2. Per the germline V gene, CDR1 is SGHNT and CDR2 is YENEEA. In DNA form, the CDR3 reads TGTGCCAGCAGCTCGGGAGGAACCTACGAGCAGTACTTC. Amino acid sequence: CASSSGGTYEQYF.

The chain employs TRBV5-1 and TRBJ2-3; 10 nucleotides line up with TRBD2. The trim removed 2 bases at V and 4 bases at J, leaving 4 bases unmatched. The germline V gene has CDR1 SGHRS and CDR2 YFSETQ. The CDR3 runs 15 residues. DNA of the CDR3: TGCGCCAGCAGCTTAGCGGGAGGGAGGGCAGATACGCAGTATTTT. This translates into CASSLAGGRADTQYF.

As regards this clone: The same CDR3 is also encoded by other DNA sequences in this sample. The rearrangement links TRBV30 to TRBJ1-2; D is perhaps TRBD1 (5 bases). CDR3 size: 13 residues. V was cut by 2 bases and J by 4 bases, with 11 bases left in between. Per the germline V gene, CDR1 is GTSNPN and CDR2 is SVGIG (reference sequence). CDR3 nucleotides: TGTGCCTGGAGTTCCGGGGGAGGCTATGGCTACACCTTC. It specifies CAWSSGGGYGYTF.

In nucleotides, the CDR3 is TGTGCCAGCAGTCCCGGGACAGGAGGATCCTCGGAAGCTTTCTTT. It encodes CASSPGTGGSSEAFF. The rearrangement joins TRBV6-5 to TRBJ1-1, with 8 bases that match TRBD1. The CDR3 is 15 amino acids. Germline trimming cut 5 bases from V and 8 bases from J; bases unmatched to any gene: 13. The germline CDR1 and CDR2 sequences are MNHEY and SVGAGI.

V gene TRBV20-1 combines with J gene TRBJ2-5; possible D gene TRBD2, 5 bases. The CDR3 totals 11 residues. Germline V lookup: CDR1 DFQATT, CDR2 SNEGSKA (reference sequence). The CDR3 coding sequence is TGCAGCGCAGGACTGTCGCAGACCCAGTACTTC. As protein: CSAGLSQTQYF.

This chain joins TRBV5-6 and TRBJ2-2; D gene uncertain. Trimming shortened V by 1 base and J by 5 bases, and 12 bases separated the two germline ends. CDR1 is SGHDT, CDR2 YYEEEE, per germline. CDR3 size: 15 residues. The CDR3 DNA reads TGTGCCAGCAGCTTGCTCAGCGTGGAGACCGGGGAGCTGTTTTTT. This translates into CASSLLSVETGELFF.